This is a list of T cell receptor beta chains from one sample in a study of graft-versus-host responses after intestinal transplantation. These TCRs are of unknown antigen specificity. Repertoires were generated with immunoSEQ multiplex PCR, while TCRdb's copy carries only in-frame clones and drops some. This sample has approximately 70,000 clones; around 89% occur once, and the top ten carry around 2.6%. The sample in question was unstimulated CD8+ T cells sorted from spleen or lymph node cells, obtained before intestinal transplant. These receptors were collected from a human donor who received an intestinal transplant. Both conserved end residues are part of each CDR3. A D gene is named only where the DNA matches it firmly. Size values are once, few and many counts, or a class for expanded clones, and some rows have none.

v_gene: TRBV28; j_gene: TRBJ2-7; abundance: NA; d_gene: NA; CDR3aa: CASSSSWGDHITYEQYF; CDR3nt: TGTGCCAGCAGTTCATCCTGGGGGGACCACATAACCTACGAGCAGTACTTC
v_gene: TRBV5-5; j_gene: TRBJ1-6; abundance: once; d_gene: TRBD1; CDR3aa: CASSLRDRDSPLHF; CDR3nt: TGTGCCAGCAGCTTAAGGGACAGGGATTCACCCCTCCACTTT
v_gene: TRBV5-1; j_gene: TRBJ2-7; abundance: NA; d_gene: TRBD2; CDR3aa: CASSQGLAGVLAYEQYF; CDR3nt: TGCGCCAGCAGCCAGGGACTAGCGGGAGTGTTGGCCTACGAGCAGTACTTC
v_gene: TRBV6-1; j_gene: TRBJ1-5; abundance: NA; d_gene: NA; CDR3aa: CASSEAGTSNQPQHF; CDR3nt: TGTGCCAGCAGTGAGGCTGGTACTAGCAATCAGCCCCAGCATTTT
v_gene: TRBV15; j_gene: TRBJ2-7; abundance: once; d_gene: NA; CDR3aa: CATSRDWGPSRDEQYF; CDR3nt: TGTGCCACCAGCAGAGATTGGGGGCCCTCACGGGATGAGCAGTACTTC
v_gene: TRBV5-1; j_gene: TRBJ2-1; abundance: NA; d_gene: TRBD1; CDR3aa: CASAGTGYNEQFF; CDR3nt: TGCGCCAGCGCCGGGACAGGCTACAATGAGCAGTTCTTC
v_gene: TRBV28; j_gene: TRBJ2-7; abundance: NA; d_gene: TRBD2; CDR3aa: CASSPGPPLAGPSYEQYF; CDR3nt: TGTGCCAGCAGTCCAGGTCCCCCACTAGCGGGCCCCTCCTACGAGCAGTACTTC
v_gene: TRBV28; j_gene: TRBJ2-5; abundance: NA; d_gene: NA; CDR3aa: CASSLSVGGETQYF; CDR3nt: TGTGCCAGCAGTCTAAGTGTTGGCGGAGAGACCCAGTACTTC
v_gene: TRBV4-1; j_gene: TRBJ2-7; abundance: NA; d_gene: TRBD1; CDR3aa: CASSQERGPSYEQYF; CDR3nt: TGCGCCAGCAGCCAAGAGAGGGGGCCCTCCTACGAGCAGTACTTC
v_gene: TRBV4-1; j_gene: TRBJ2-1; abundance: NA; d_gene: TRBD2; CDR3aa: CASSQEPPRLAGGPRSYNEQFF; CDR3nt: TGCGCCAGCAGCCAAGAACCCCCGAGACTAGCGGGAGGGCCTCGATCCTACAATGAGCAGTTCTTC
v_gene: TRBV7-2; j_gene: TRBJ2-7; abundance: NA; d_gene: TRBD1; CDR3aa: CASSLTPGGGYEQYF; CDR3nt: TGTGCCAGCAGCTTAACCCCAGGGGGCGGGTACGAGCAGTACTTC
v_gene: TRBV4-1; j_gene: TRBJ2-2; abundance: NA; d_gene: TRBD2; CDR3aa: CASSLLAGGLNTGELFF; CDR3nt: TGCGCCAGCAGCCTTCTAGCGGGGGGCCTGAACACCGGGGAGCTGTTTTTT
v_gene: TRBV9; j_gene: TRBJ2-1; abundance: NA; d_gene: TRBD2; CDR3aa: CASSKELAGDSEQFF; CDR3nt: TGTGCCAGCAGCAAAGAACTAGCGGGAGACAGTGAGCAGTTCTTC
v_gene: TRBV28; j_gene: TRBJ1-4; abundance: NA; d_gene: TRBD1; CDR3aa: CASSLRPLDRGDNEKLFF; CDR3nt: TGTGCCAGCAGTTTACGTCCTCTGGACAGGGGCGATAATGAAAAACTGTTTTTT
v_gene: TRBV2; j_gene: TRBJ1-1; abundance: NA; d_gene: NA; CDR3aa: CASSGGGGTEAFF; CDR3nt: TGTGCCAGCAGTGGGGGGGGTGGCACTGAAGCTTTCTTT
v_gene: TRBV4-2; j_gene: TRBJ2-1; abundance: many; d_gene: TRBD1; CDR3aa: CASSQERGQVGNEQFF; CDR3nt: TGTGCCAGCAGCCAAGAACGGGGACAGGTCGGGAATGAGCAGTTCTTC
v_gene: TRBV19; j_gene: TRBJ2-7; abundance: NA; d_gene: NA; CDR3aa: CASSPQVTLYEQYF; CDR3nt: TGTGCCAGTAGTCCGCAGGTAACGCTCTACGAGCAGTACTTC
v_gene: TRBV28; j_gene: TRBJ2-2; abundance: NA; d_gene: TRBD1; CDR3aa: CASSLFGQGATPNTGELFF; CDR3nt: TGTGCCAGCAGTTTATTCGGACAGGGGGCCACGCCGAACACCGGGGAGCTGTTTTTT
v_gene: TRBV4-1; j_gene: TRBJ2-1; abundance: NA; d_gene: NA; CDR3aa: CASSQDRQYNEQFF; CDR3nt: TGCGCCAGCAGCCAAGATCGCCAGTACAATGAGCAGTTCTTC
v_gene: TRBV6-5; j_gene: TRBJ2-7; abundance: NA; d_gene: TRBD1; CDR3aa: CASSLEQGVPYEQYF; CDR3nt: TGTGCCAGCAGTCTAGAACAGGGGGTGCCCTACGAGCAGTACTTC
v_gene: TRBV4-1; j_gene: TRBJ2-2; abundance: NA; d_gene: TRBD1; CDR3aa: CASSQDPGQQTGELFF; CDR3nt: TGCGCCAGCAGCCAAGACCCGGGACAGCAAACCGGGGAGCTGTTTTTT
v_gene: TRBV27; j_gene: TRBJ1-6; abundance: NA; d_gene: NA; CDR3aa: CASSLVGSSYNSPLHF; CDR3nt: TGTGCCAGCAGTTTAGTCGGGAGCTCCTATAATTCACCCCTCCACTTT
v_gene: TRBV2; j_gene: TRBJ1-2; abundance: NA; d_gene: NA; CDR3aa: CASISSNYGYTF; CDR3nt: TGTGCCAGCATTAGCTCGAACTATGGCTACACCTTC
v_gene: TRBV4-2; j_gene: TRBJ2-2; abundance: NA; d_gene: TRBD2; CDR3aa: CASSQDLEIAGGWTGELFF; CDR3nt: TGTGCCAGCAGCCAAGATCTCGAAATAGCGGGAGGATGGACCGGGGAGCTGTTTTTT
v_gene: TRBV28; j_gene: TRBJ2-7; abundance: NA; d_gene: TRBD1; CDR3aa: CASRPGQGAWGYEQYF; CDR3nt: TGTGCCAGCAGACCGGGACAGGGGGCTTGGGGCTACGAGCAGTACTTC
v_gene: TRBV10-1; j_gene: TRBJ1-1; abundance: NA; d_gene: NA; CDR3aa: CASSETPGAEAFF; CDR3nt: TGCGCCAGCAGTGAAACCCCCGGGGCTGAAGCTTTCTTT
v_gene: TRBV9; j_gene: TRBJ2-7; abundance: NA; d_gene: TRBD2; CDR3aa: CASSSGLAANEQYF; CDR3nt: TGTGCCAGCAGCTCGGGACTAGCGGCGAACGAGCAGTACTTC
v_gene: TRBV4-1; j_gene: TRBJ2-1; abundance: NA; d_gene: NA; CDR3aa: CASSQERSVGLVDEQFF; CDR3nt: TGCGCCAGCAGCCAAGAACGTTCGGTCGGGTTGGTCGATGAGCAGTTCTTC
v_gene: TRBV6-1; j_gene: TRBJ1-5; abundance: NA; d_gene: NA; CDR3aa: CASSDPFGGGNSNQPQHF; CDR3nt: TGTGCCAGCAGTGATCCTTTTGGCGGCGGTAATAGCAATCAGCCCCAGCATTTT
v_gene: TRBV5-6; j_gene: TRBJ1-6; abundance: NA; d_gene: NA; CDR3aa: CASSLEGVGSPLHF; CDR3nt: TGTGCCAGCAGCTTGGAGGGGGTCGGATCACCCCTCCACTTT
v_gene: TRBV5-4; j_gene: TRBJ2-5; abundance: NA; d_gene: NA; CDR3aa: CASSLFPNQETQYF; CDR3nt: TGTGCCAGCAGCTTGTTCCCCAACCAAGAGACCCAGTACTTC
v_gene: TRBV19; j_gene: TRBJ1-2; abundance: NA; d_gene: NA; CDR3aa: CASSTPSEGYTF; CDR3nt: TGTGCCAGTAGTACCCCCTCCGAGGGCTACACCTTC
v_gene: TRBV11-2; j_gene: TRBJ1-1; abundance: NA; d_gene: NA; CDR3aa: CASSRTYTEAFF; CDR3nt: TGTGCCAGCAGCCGTACATACACTGAAGCTTTCTTT
v_gene: TRBV6-1; j_gene: TRBJ2-5; abundance: NA; d_gene: TRBD1; CDR3aa: CASSEGTGLGETQYF; CDR3nt: TGTGCCAGCAGTGAAGGGACAGGGCTAGGTGAGACCCAGTACTTC
v_gene: TRBV19; j_gene: TRBJ1-5; abundance: NA; d_gene: TRBD1; CDR3aa: CASSIPLAGGNQPQHF; CDR3nt: TGTGCCAGTAGTATCCCCCTGGCAGGGGGGAATCAGCCCCAGCATTTT
v_gene: TRBV14; j_gene: TRBJ2-6; abundance: NA; d_gene: TRBD2; CDR3aa: CASSYTHSGRAPLALNFGANVLTF; CDR3nt: TGTGCCAGCAGCTACACTCATAGCGGGAGGGCCCCATTAGCACTCAACTTTGGGGCCAACGTCCTGACTTTC
v_gene: TRBV4-1; j_gene: TRBJ2-1; abundance: NA; d_gene: TRBD2; CDR3aa: CASSQKRAGVSNEQFF; CDR3nt: TGCGCCAGCAGCCAAAAGCGGGCGGGAGTGTCCAATGAGCAGTTCTTC
v_gene: TRBV28; j_gene: TRBJ2-7; abundance: NA; d_gene: NA; CDR3aa: CASSGLEGYFSYEQYF; CDR3nt: TGTGCCAGCAGTGGTCTTGAGGGATACTTTTCCTACGAGCAGTACTTC
v_gene: TRBV20-1; j_gene: TRBJ1-2; abundance: once; d_gene: NA; CDR3aa: CSAHSNYGYTF; CDR3nt: TGCAGTGCCCATTCTAACTATGGCTACACCTTC
v_gene: TRBV5-1; j_gene: TRBJ2-5; abundance: NA; d_gene: TRBD1; CDR3aa: CASSSGQGRETQYF; CDR3nt: TGCGCCAGCAGCTCGGGACAGGGTCGAGAGACCCAGTACTTC
v_gene: TRBV6-1; j_gene: TRBJ1-2; abundance: NA; d_gene: TRBD1; CDR3aa: CASGQGGIYGYTF; CDR3nt: TGTGCCAGTGGACAGGGAGGGATTTATGGCTACACCTTC
v_gene: TRBV5-1; j_gene: TRBJ2-1; abundance: NA; d_gene: TRBD1; CDR3aa: CASSWGTGRTYNEQFF; CDR3nt: TGCGCCAGCAGCTGGGGGACAGGGAGAACCTACAATGAGCAGTTCTTC
v_gene: TRBV4-1; j_gene: TRBJ2-7; abundance: NA; d_gene: TRBD1; CDR3aa: CASRSGGPSYEQYF; CDR3nt: TGCGCCAGCAGGTCAGGGGGCCCCTCCTACGAGCAGTACTTC
v_gene: TRBV27; j_gene: TRBJ1-1; abundance: NA; d_gene: NA; CDR3aa: CASSLQGLGTEAFF; CDR3nt: TGTGCCAGCAGTTTACAGGGACTAGGCACTGAAGCTTTCTTT
v_gene: TRBV4-2; j_gene: TRBJ2-7; abundance: NA; d_gene: NA; CDR3aa: CASSQEGGSYSYEQYF; CDR3nt: TGTGCCAGCAGCCAAGAGGGAGGCAGCTACTCCTACGAGCAGTACTTC
v_gene: TRBV4-2; j_gene: TRBJ2-3; abundance: NA; d_gene: TRBD2; CDR3aa: CASSLSRGASTDTQYF; CDR3nt: TGTGCCAGCAGCCTATCGCGGGGGGCTAGCACAGATACGCAGTATTTT
v_gene: TRBV6-5; j_gene: TRBJ2-7; abundance: NA; d_gene: NA; CDR3aa: CATSPLSGYEQYF; CDR3nt: TGTGCCACATCACCCCTAAGCGGATACGAGCAGTACTTC